Listed below are T cell receptor beta chains from one sample, sequenced in a study of cytomegalovirus exposure and HLA in healthy donors. TCRdb's copy holds only in-frame clones and misses some; the assay was immunoSEQ multiplex PCR. Here the sample spans around 150,000 clones, around 80% being singletons. The sequenced sample was PBMCs. All receptors come from a man aged 40-55 years in good health and CMV-seronegative. Each CDR3 is given with its conserved first and last residue. Each record gives: J gene, clone size, V gene, D gene, CDR3 protein, CDR3 DNA. D genes are given only for firm matches. The size entry is marked missing in some rows and otherwise reads once, few, many or a size class.

TRBJ2-4	few	TRBV19	TRBD1	CASSKTGTGGRFVKATKNSQYF	TGTGCCAGTAGTAAGACGGGGACAGGGGGCAGATTCGTGAAAGCGACGAAAAACAGTCAGTACTTC
TRBJ2-7	-	TRBV5-1	TRBD2	CASSLVTSGSYEQYF	TGCGCCAGCAGCTTGGTGACTAGCGGTTCCTACGAGCAGTACTTC
TRBJ1-1	-	TRBV29-1	-	CSVETWQGITEAFF	TGCAGCGTTGAAACTTGGCAGGGAATCACTGAAGCTTTCTTT
TRBJ2-7	-	TRBV6-1	TRBD2	CASSESSGLWGEQYF	TGTGCCAGCAGTGAGTCTAGCGGACTATGGGGCGAGCAGTACTTC
TRBJ2-2	-	TRBV19	TRBD2	CASSKGLVNTGELFF	TGTGCCAGTAGTAAAGGACTAGTAAACACCGGGGAGCTGTTTTTT
TRBJ2-2	-	TRBV4-2	-	CASSQEGSTGELFF	TGTGCCAGCAGCCAAGAGGGGAGTACCGGGGAGCTGTTTTTT
TRBJ1-5	-	TRBV6-5	-	CASSHRGSGNQPQHF	TGTGCCAGCAGCCATCGGGGGTCCGGCAATCAGCCCCAGCATTTT
TRBJ2-7	-	TRBV6-1	TRBD2	CASSSSGSRYEQYF	TGTGCCAGCAGTTCTAGCGGGAGCCGCTACGAGCAGTACTTC
TRBJ2-7	-	TRBV29-1	TRBD1	CSVRQGVDEQYF	TGCAGCGTTCGGCAGGGGGTTGACGAGCAGTACTTC
TRBJ2-1	-	TRBV19	TRBD2	CASSQRTSGSRNEQFF	TGTGCCAGTAGTCAGAGGACTAGCGGGAGTAGAAATGAGCAGTTCTTC
TRBJ2-6	-	TRBV11-1	TRBD1	CASSLDRGRTGANGLTF	TGTGCCAGCAGCCTCGACAGGGGGCGAACTGGGGCCAACGGCCTGACTTTC
TRBJ2-2	-	TRBV7-7	TRBD2	CASSAGTRYTGELFF	TGTGCTAGCAGCGCCGGGACTAGGTACACCGGGGAGCTGTTTTTT
TRBJ2-1	-	TRBV7-2	-	CASSSASASYNEQFF	TGTGCCAGCAGCTCCGCTAGCGCTTCCTACAATGAGCAGTTCTTC
TRBJ2-3	-	TRBV5-6	TRBD1	CASSGDSVRDTQYF	TGTGCCAGCAGTGGGGACAGTGTAAGAGATACGCAGTATTTT
TRBJ1-1	-	TRBV27	-	CASSQVTGYAEAFF	TGTGCCAGCAGTCAAGTAACAGGATACGCTGAAGCTTTCTTT
TRBJ2-1	-	TRBV21-1	-	CASSISGRNYNEQFF	TGTGCCAGCAGCATTAGCGGGAGGAACTACAATGAGCAGTTCTTC
TRBJ2-6	-	TRBV10-3	-	CAIRGGAGSPGGANGLTF	TGTGCCATCAGGGGGGGGGCCGGGTCCCCAGGTGGGGCCAACGGCCTGACTTTC
TRBJ2-3	-	TRBV7-9	TRBD2	CASSSAGVDTQYF	TGTGCCAGCAGCTCGGCGGGGGTTGATACGCAGTATTTT
TRBJ2-1	-	TRBV10-1	TRBD2	CASIIGTSGRPYNEQFF	TGCGCCAGCATCATCGGGACTAGCGGGAGACCCTACAATGAGCAGTTCTTC
TRBJ2-2	-	TRBV25-1	-	CASKAGTSEANTGELFF	TGTGCCAGCAAGGCGGGGACCTCAGAGGCGAACACCGGGGAGCTGTTTTTT
TRBJ2-2	few	TRBV7-9	-	CASSFLGGFGTGELFF	TGTGCCAGCAGCTTTCTTGGGGGCTTCGGCACCGGGGAGCTGTTTTTT
TRBJ2-1	once	TRBV4-1	-	CASSQEGGGRWNEQFF	TGCGCCAGCAGCCAGGAGGGGGGCGGGAGATGGAATGAGCAGTTCTTC
TRBJ1-2	-	TRBV25-1	TRBD1	CASSESGQGRLWGYTF	TGTGCCAGCAGTGAATCCGGACAGGGCCGTCTTTGGGGCTACACCTTC
TRBJ2-1	-	TRBV5-1	-	CASSLTSERLQFF	TGCGCCAGCAGCTTGACCTCCGAGAGGCTGCAGTTCTTC
TRBJ2-7	-	TRBV2	-	CASSEGGQGWMYEQYF	TGTGCCAGCAGTGAAGGGGGGCAGGGTTGGATGTACGAGCAGTACTTC
TRBJ2-1	-	TRBV6-4	TRBD2	CASSDSVLAGDSYNEQFF	TGTGCCAGCAGTGACTCGGTGCTAGCGGGAGACTCCTACAATGAGCAGTTCTTC
TRBJ2-5	-	TRBV6-6	TRBD1	CASRTRTGSRRETQYF	TGTGCCAGCAGAACCAGGACAGGATCGCGGCGTGAGACCCAGTACTTC
TRBJ2-7	-	TRBV7-8	TRBD2	CASSHPTSREQYF	TGTGCCAGCAGCCACCCGACTAGCCGCGAGCAGTACTTC
TRBJ1-1	-	TRBV7-9	TRBD1	CASSPQGANTKAFF	TGTGCCAGCAGCCCTCAGGGGGCGAACACTAAAGCTTTCTTT
TRBJ2-7	-	TRBV30	TRBD2	CARKLAGDEQYF	TGTGCCCGAAAACTAGCGGGAGACGAGCAGTACTTC
TRBJ1-4	-	TRBV5-1	TRBD1	CASRSGTGDEKLFF	TGCGCCAGCAGATCCGGGACAGGGGATGAAAAACTGTTTTTT
TRBJ2-7	-	TRBV30	TRBD2	CAWSVWTSGHASSYEQYF	TGTGCCTGGAGTGTATGGACTAGCGGGCATGCCAGCTCCTACGAGCAGTACTTC
TRBJ2-7	once	TRBV7-2	TRBD2	CASSQAGAPFEQYF	TGTGCCAGCAGTCAAGCGGGGGCCCCGTTCGAGCAGTACTTC
TRBJ2-3	-	TRBV27	-	CASSFAGQTRDTQYF	TGTGCCAGCAGTTTCGCGGGACAGACAAGAGATACGCAGTATTTT
TRBJ2-7	-	TRBV11-1	-	CASSLERQDQGQYF	TGTGCCAGCAGCCTGGAGAGACAGGACCAAGGGCAGTACTTC
TRBJ2-7	-	TRBV6-5	-	CASSERGTPYEQYF	TGTGCCAGCAGTGAAAGGGGGACCCCTTACGAGCAGTACTTC
TRBJ1-2	-	TRBV25-1	TRBD1	CASSRGNNYGYTF	TGTGCCAGCAGCAGGGGGAATAACTATGGCTACACCTTC
TRBJ2-7	-	TRBV2	-	CASSENYLSHEQYF	TGTGCCAGCAGTGAAAACTATCTATCCCACGAGCAGTACTTC
TRBJ1-4	-	TRBV18	TRBD1	CASSRDRGTEKLFF	TGTGCCAGCTCACGGGACAGGGGGACTGAAAAACTGTTTTTT
TRBJ2-1	-	TRBV6-6	-	CASSPVRRRGHEQFF	TGTGCCAGCAGCCCCGTCCGACGGAGGGGCCATGAGCAGTTCTTC
TRBJ2-1	-	TRBV27	-	CASSLSPPTEAAGQFF	TGTGCCAGCAGTTTATCTCCACCGACGGAGGCTGCTGGACAGTTCTTC
TRBJ2-1	-	TRBV11-1	TRBD2	CASSLTGTSGYNEQFF	TGTGCCAGCAGCCTAACTGGGACTAGCGGCTACAATGAGCAGTTCTTC
TRBJ1-2	-	TRBV5-6	TRBD1	CASSPSRDRAIYGYTF	TGTGCCAGCAGCCCATCCCGGGACAGGGCCATCTATGGCTACACCTTC
TRBJ1-2	-	TRBV6-6	-	CASTKTEDKGYTF	TGTGCCAGCACCAAGACGGAGGATAAAGGCTACACCTTC
TRBJ2-1	-	TRBV12-5	-	CASGLRASNEQFF	TGTGCTAGTGGACTCAGGGCTTCCAATGAGCAGTTCTTC
TRBJ1-1	-	TRBV7-9	-	CASSLWPQVGAEAFF	TGTGCCAGCAGCTTATGGCCCCAAGTGGGCGCTGAAGCTTTCTTT
TRBJ1-3	once	TRBV5-1	TRBD1	CASSETGGNGNTIYF	TGCGCCAGCAGCGAGACAGGGGGTAATGGAAACACCATATATTTT
TRBJ1-1	-	TRBV5-1	-	CASSLRPGVVTEAFF	TGCGCCAGCAGCTTGAGACCGGGTGTGGTGACTGAAGCTTTCTTT
TRBJ2-1	-	TRBV28	TRBD2	CASSLGTSGRWINEQFF	TGTGCCAGCAGTTTAGGGACTAGCGGGAGATGGATCAATGAGCAGTTCTTC
TRBJ2-1	-	TRBV28	TRBD2	CASRTGSGRHNEQFF	TGTGCCAGCCGGACGGGTAGCGGGAGGCACAATGAGCAGTTCTTC
TRBJ2-7	once	TRBV18	-	CASSRPGDGITYEQYF	TGTGCCAGCTCGAGACCCGGTGACGGGATTACCTACGAGCAGTACTTC
TRBJ1-2	-	TRBV6-5	TRBD1	CASSRGRGAYGYTF	TGTGCCAGCAGCAGGGGCAGGGGGGCTTATGGCTACACCTTC
TRBJ1-1	-	TRBV28	-	CASSSLTVGTEAFF	TGTGCCAGCAGTAGTCTGACTGTTGGGACTGAAGCTTTCTTT
TRBJ1-5	-	TRBV7-9	-	CSSSLAGGNSNQPQHF	TGTTCCAGCAGCTTAGCGGGAGGGAATAGCAATCAGCCCCAGCATTTT
TRBJ2-1	-	TRBV27	TRBD1	CASTDRGHDEQFF	TGTGCCAGCACCGACAGGGGGCATGATGAGCAGTTCTTC
TRBJ1-2	-	TRBV6-1	-	CASRQANYGYTF	TGTGCCAGCAGACAGGCTAACTATGGCTACACCTTC
TRBJ1-5	-	TRBV19	TRBD1	CASSRRTGADQPQHF	TGTGCCAGTAGTAGGAGGACAGGGGCGGATCAGCCCCAGCATTTT